This entry lists 23 T cell receptor beta chains sequenced from one sample in a study of blood T cell repertoires in COVID-19 (dated by TCRdb to 2018 to 2021). The library was made by the immunoSEQ multiplex PCR assay. TCRdb limited this immuneACCESS table to in-frame rearrangements with V and J called. A share of clones is missing; checked studies link under half to unresolved V genes, and the rest is unexplained. This sample is represented by roughly 260,000 clones; 88% of them were singletons. The ten largest make up 11% of the sample. The sequenced material came from peripheral blood. Receptors originate from a woman in her 30s with COVID-19, enrolled during active disease.

There are a few counts of this clone. The chain recombines TRBV30 with TRBJ1-4; perhaps TRBD1 as D (5 bases). Germline loops: CDR1 GTSNPN, CDR2 SVGIG (reference sequence). The CDR3 is made up of 15 amino acids. Trimming removed 1 base from V and 10 bases from J, with 19 bases in between. The chain's CDR3 is CAWSGEDTSSGKLFF. The CDR3 nucleotides read TGTGCCTGGAGTGGGGAGGACACCTCCAGCGGAAAACTGTTTTTT.

This clone appeared once. The chain joins TRBV6-5 to TRBJ1-1; tentative D call: TRBD1 (6 bases). Per the germline V gene, CDR1 is MNHEY and CDR2 is SVGAGI. The CDR3 runs 14 residues. V lost 0 bases to trimming and J lost 5 bases, with 10 bases between them. The DNA of the CDR3 is TGTGCCAGCAGTTACTCGGGAGGGGGGACTGAAGCTTTCTTT. Translating gives CASSYSGGGTEAFF.

This clone was detected once. This sequence joins TRBV5-1 and TRBJ1-2, with D unclear. The CDR3 is 13 residues long. CDR1 SGHRS and CDR2 YFSETQ come from the germline V gene. Trimming took 5 bases from V and 5 from J, leaving 13 bases between them. This CDR3 is CASRSPGEYGYTF. The CDR3 DNA reads as TGCGCCAGCAGGAGTCCCGGGGAATATGGCTACACCTTC.

V and J are TRBV5-4 and TRBJ2-7, with D perhaps matching TRBD1 (7 bases). Germline-derived CDR1 and CDR2 are SGHNT and YYREEE (reference sequence). The CDR3 contains 13 residues. V lost 3 bases, J lost 4 bases, and 11 bases lay in between. The CDR3 coding sequence is TGTGCCAGCAGCTCGACAGGGAGGTACGAGCAGTACTTC. Amino acids: CASSSTGRYEQYF.

The rearrangement joins TRBV3-1 (or the pseudogene TRBV3-2) to TRBJ1-6; D possibly corresponds to TRBD1 (6 bases). With 5 bases removed from V and 9 bases from J, the gap between germline ends came to 14 bases. The CDR3 runs to 14 residues. Germline CDR1 and CDR2: LGHDT and YNNKEL (reference sequence). CDR3: CASSWGRLGSPLHF. The CDR3, as DNA: TGTGCCAGCAGCTGGGGGCGTTTGGGTTCACCCCTCCACTTT.

This clone has a handful of counts. The rearrangement uses TRBV5-1 and TRBJ2-7, with TRBD2 matching over 10 bases. The CDR3 extends over 14 amino acids. V was pared by 0 bases and J by 5 bases, with 2 bases of the junction left unmatched. CDR1 SGHRS and CDR2 YFSETQ come from the germline V gene. DNA for the CDR3: TGCGCCAGCAGCTTGGCTAGCGGGGGAGACGAGCAGTACTTC. Amino acid sequence: CASSLASGGDEQYF.

In its sample, this clone was seen a few times. The chain uses TRBV5-1 and TRBJ1-1; TRBD1 is a possible D gene (5 bases). CDR3 size: 15 residues. V dropped 0 bases and J dropped 0 bases, with 9 bases sitting between them. The germline V gene encodes CDR1 SGHRS and CDR2 YFSETQ. CDR3 bases: TGCGCCAGCAGCTTGGATGGACAACTGAACACTGAAGCTTTCTTT. Amino acid sequence: CASSLDGQLNTEAFF.

The chain combines TRBV27 with TRBJ1-4; 10 bases line up with TRBD1. Germline V gives CDR1 MNHEY, CDR2 SMNVEV (reference sequence). CDR3 size: 14 residues. V lost 4 bases to trimming and J lost 7 bases; unmatched junction nucleotides: 3. The CDR3 DNA reads as TGTGCCAGCAGTTACGACAGGGGGCGTGAAAAACTGTTTTTT. Amino acid sequence: CASSYDRGREKLFF.

Of note for this clone: The sample has other DNA sequences that encode this CDR3 too. V usage is TRBV19 and J usage is TRBJ1-5, with D unclear. CDR1 is LNHDA, CDR2 SQIVND, per germline (reference sequence). The CDR3 runs 13 residues. The V gene lost 6 bases and the J gene lost 2 bases, with 8 bases spanning the gap. CDR3 nucleotides: TGTGCCAGTAGCCGGAGCGGCAATCAGCCCCAGCATTTT. It is translated as CASSRSGNQPQHF. The full variable domain, its missing parts supplied by reference TRBV19 and TRBJ1-5, is DGGITQSPKYLFRKEGQNVTLSCEQNLNHDAMYWYRQDPGQGLRLIYYSQIVNDFQKGDIAEGYSVSREKKESFPLTVTSAQKNPTAFYLCASSRSGNQPQHFGDGTRLSIL.

The CDR3 nucleotides read TGTGCCAGTAGTTCTAGCGGGTTTTCCTACGAGCAGTACTTC. It codes for CASSSSGFSYEQYF. This chain connects TRBV19 to TRBJ2-7; 8 bases align to TRBD2. CDR1 is LNHDA, CDR2 SQIVND, per germline (reference sequence). The V segment lost 5 bases and the J segment 1 base; nucleotides outside the gene matches: 4. The CDR3 consists of 14 residues. The full variable domain, with the rest looked up from reference TRBV19 and TRBJ2-7, is DGGITQSPKYLFRKEGQNVTLSCEQNLNHDAMYWYRQDPGQGLRLIYYSQIVNDFQKGDIAEGYSVSREKKESFPLTVTSAQKNPTAFYLCASSSSGFSYEQYFGPGTRLTVT.

This chain links TRBV4-3 with TRBJ2-7, with 11 bases identical to TRBD2. The CDR3 is made up of 14 amino acids. Germline assignment: CDR1 LGHNA and CDR2 YSLEER. J was trimmed by 6 bases and V by 6 bases; bases with no gene match: 7. CDR3 in DNA: TGCGCCAGCAGGGAGGGGCTAGCGGGGGGCGAGCAGTACTTC. It encodes CASREGLAGGEQYF.

The chain is built from TRBV30 and TRBJ2-2; D might be TRBD1 (5 bases). Trimming left V 2 bases short and J 4 bases short, with 11 bases between. This CDR3 is 14 amino acids long. Germline V gives CDR1 GTSNPN, CDR2 SVGIG (reference sequence). The CDR3 DNA reads TGTGCCTGGAGTATCGGACAAGTCACCGGGGAGCTGTTTTTT. Its protein is CAWSIGQVTGELFF.

This clone appeared once. The chain employs TRBV5-1 and TRBJ1-1; 11 bases align to TRBD1. The V gene end was trimmed by 5 bases and the J gene end by 5 bases; junction bases not matched to a gene: 8. The CDR3 has 15 amino acids. Germline V gives CDR1 SGHRS, CDR2 YFSETQ. CDR3 DNA: TGCGCCAGCAGTCAACCGGACAGGGGGCGGACTGAAGCTTTCTTT. Protein sequence: CASSQPDRGRTEAFF.

The rearrangement joins TRBV20-1 to TRBJ2-1; perhaps TRBD2 as D (5 bases). This CDR3 contains 10 residues. Trimming took off 7 bases at V and 8 bases at J, with 9 bases between the two ends. Germline CDR1 and CDR2: DFQATT and SNEGSKA (reference sequence). This CDR3 is CSGRRYEQFF. CDR3 in DNA: TGCAGTGGCAGGAGGTATGAGCAGTTCTTC.

The V and J genes are TRBV4-1 and TRBJ1-1; perhaps TRBD1 as D (5 bases). With 0 bases removed from V and 6 bases from J, the gap between germline ends came to 11 bases. CDR3 length: 14 amino acids. Germline CDR1 is MGHRA and CDR2 is YSYEKL. The chain's CDR3 is CASSQESRVAEAFF. In nucleotides, the CDR3 is TGCGCCAGCAGCCAAGAGTCCAGGGTGGCTGAAGCTTTCTTT.

This chain connects TRBV28 to TRBJ1-2, with TRBD1 identical over 8 bases. This CDR3 contains 14 residues. From germline, CDR1 is MDHEN and CDR2 SYDVKM. V lost 6 bases and J lost 7; bases outside the gene matches: 10. CDR3 protein: CASSLRGPPFGYTF. CDR3 in DNA: TGTGCCAGCAGCCTCAGGGGGCCCCCTTTTGGCTACACCTTC.

This chain uses TRBV18 with TRBJ2-3; D might be TRBD2 (6 bases). The CDR3 extends over 15 amino acids. Trimming removed 3 bases at V and 1 base at J, with 11 bases between. Germline CDR1 reads KGHSH; CDR2 reads LQKENI. The CDR3 protein is CASSPVIAGTDTQYF. DNA of the CDR3: TGTGCCAGCTCACCGGTTATAGCGGGCACAGATACGCAGTATTTT.

This chain joins TRBV5-1 and TRBJ1-1; D remains unclear. Deletions cut 5 bases from V and 1 base from J, with 9 bases between. From germline, CDR1 is SGHRS and CDR2 YFSETQ. The CDR3 runs to 13 residues. Here the CDR3 reads CASSRSGNTEAFF. CDR3 DNA: TGCGCCAGCAGTCGGAGTGGGAACACTGAAGCTTTCTTT.

The chain couples TRBV29-1 to TRBJ2-5, with a weak D call TRBD2 (5 bases). Germline V gives CDR1 SQVTM, CDR2 ANQGSEA. The CDR3 consists of 13 residues. V was pared by 1 base and J by 7 bases, with 13 bases between. The CDR3 loop is CSVEARGSVTQYF. The DNA of the CDR3 is TGCAGCGTTGAAGCCCGGGGATCAGTGACCCAGTACTTC.

This chain links TRBV2 with TRBJ2-3; D might be TRBD2 (6 bases). V dropped 1 base and J dropped 4 bases, with 9 bases sitting between them. The CDR3 contains 14 residues. Germline CDR1 SNHLY, CDR2 FYNNEI. The CDR3 here is CASSEGGRSDTQYF. CDR3 DNA sequence: TGTGCCAGCAGTGAAGGGGGGAGGTCAGATACGCAGTATTTT.

The table lists this clone with a count of one. The V call is TRBV18, the J call TRBJ1-4; D call uncertain. Trimming pared 3 bases from V and 1 base from J, leaving 6 bases between. The CDR3 extends over 14 amino acids. Per the germline V gene, CDR1 is KGHSH and CDR2 is LQKENI. The CDR3 nucleotides read TGTGCCAGCTCACCCGGAGTAACTAATGAAAAACTGTTTTTT. Protein sequence: CASSPGVTNEKLFF.

V is TRBV7-2 and J is TRBJ1-4; D gene uncertain. V lost 1 base to trimming and J lost 7 bases, with 13 bases between them. Per the germline V gene, CDR1 is SGHTA and CDR2 is FQGNSA. The CDR3 runs to 15 residues. CDR3: CASSLDLFGGEKLFF. DNA for the CDR3: TGTGCCAGCAGCTTAGATCTGTTCGGCGGTGAAAAACTGTTTTTT.

This chain uses TRBV27 with TRBJ1-4; D unresolved. The V gene's germline CDR1 is MNHEY and CDR2 SMNVEV (reference sequence). The CDR3 extends over 13 amino acids. Deletions cut 6 bases from V and 4 bases from J, with 9 bases between. The chain's CDR3 is CASSLIVNEKLFF. CDR3 sequence (DNA): TGTGCCAGCAGCCTAATAGTTAATGAAAAACTGTTTTTT.